Presented here are 22 T cell receptor beta chains from one specimen sequenced in a study of blood T cell repertoires in COVID-19. Clones were sequenced by immunoSEQ multiplex PCR, and TCRdb holds only the in-frame ones, with some missing. The sample yields under 95,000 clones, around nine tenths seen once. Sequenced input: peripheral blood. The receptors shown here come from a man aged 40-55 years with acute or convalescent COVID-19.

This chain joins TRBV19 and TRBJ2-1; TRBD1 is a possible D gene (6 bases). V was cut by 2 bases and J by 4 bases, with 15 bases left in between. This CDR3 contains 16 residues. CDR1 LNHDA and CDR2 SQIVND come from the germline V gene (reference sequence). DNA of the CDR3: TGTGCCAGTAGTATACCAAGGGACACTAGATACAATGAGCAGTTCTTC. It is translated as CASSIPRDTRYNEQFF.

The rearrangement links TRBV5-5 to TRBJ2-1; a possible D gene is TRBD1 (6 bases). The CDR3 contains 16 residues. Germline lookup yields CDR1 SGHKS and CDR2 YYEKEE (reference sequence). Trimming stripped 2 bases from V and 6 bases from J, with 18 bases between. CDR3 amino acids: CASSFRSAGVINEQFF. The CDR3 bases are TGTGCCAGCAGCTTCCGTTCCGCAGGGGTCATCAATGAGCAGTTCTTC.

The V gene is TRBV25-1, the J gene TRBJ2-3; TRBD1 might be the D (6 bases). V lost 5 bases to trimming and J lost 3 bases, with 9 bases between them. CDR3 length: 13 residues. Germline V gene lookup returns CDR1 MGHDK and CDR2 SYGVNS. In DNA, the CDR3 is TGTGCCAGCAGTCCACAGGGAACAGATACGCAGTATTTT. Protein: CASSPQGTDTQYF.

V gene TRBV4-3 combines with J gene TRBJ1-6; TRBD1 might be the D (6 bases). Germline V gene sequence: CDR1 LGHNA, CDR2 YSLEER. The V and J ends lost 1 base and 0 bases respectively, with 16 bases between them. The CDR3 is 19 amino acids. CDR3 sequence (DNA): TGCGCCAGCAGCCAAGCACAACAGGGATCCAGCTCCTATAATTCACCCCTCCACTTT. Protein sequence: CASSQAQQGSSSYNSPLHF.

This clone was observed a single time. The chain joins TRBV7-8 to TRBJ2-7; TRBD2 agrees at 7 bases. In germline, CDR1 is SGHVS, CDR2 FQNEAQ. The V and J ends lost 4 bases and 3 bases, in that order; junction bases with no gene match: 9. CDR3 length: 15 residues. The CDR3 nucleotides are TGTGCCAGCAGCTCCCCGACTAGCCCTTTCTACGAGCAGTACTTC. Its translation: CASSSPTSPFYEQYF.

This chain connects TRBV3-1 (or the pseudogene TRBV3-2) to TRBJ1-3, with 7 bases matching TRBD1. Germline values: CDR1 LGHDT, CDR2 YNNKEL (reference sequence). The J segment lost 2 bases and the V segment lost 2 bases, leaving 12 bases of the junction unmatched. CDR3 size: 18 residues. The DNA for the CDR3 is TGTGCCAGCAGCCAAACTTCCTCCTCCGGGACAGCTGGAAACACCATATATTTT. This translates into CASSQTSSSGTAGNTIYF.

J is TRBJ2-3 and V is TRBV3-1 (or the pseudogene TRBV3-2), with D maybe TRBD1 (5 bases). V lost 1 base, J lost 9 bases, and 8 bases lay in between. This CDR3 spans 12 amino acids. Per germline, CDR1 LGHDT and CDR2 YNNKEL (reference sequence). In DNA, the CDR3 is TGTGCCAGCAGCCAAGCGGACATGACGCAGTATTTT. Encoded protein: CASSQADMTQYF.

The J gene is TRBJ2-1, the V gene TRBV7-7; 11 bases align to TRBD2. Trimming cost V 4 bases and J 9 bases; bases outside gene matches: 5. Germline CDR1 and CDR2: SSHAT and FNYEAQ (reference sequence). The CDR3 contains 14 residues. CDR3 in DNA: TGTGCCAGCAGCTCACTAGCGGGAGCGGGTGAGCAGTTCTTC. It codes for CASSSLAGAGEQFF.

The chain is built from TRBV5-1 and TRBJ1-1, with a weak D call TRBD1 (5 bases). Germline loops: CDR1 SGHRS, CDR2 YFSETQ. CDR3 size: 14 residues. Between the trimmed V and J ends, which lost 6 bases and 1 base, there was a span of 13 bases. CDR3 bases: TGCGCCAGCACCATGGGGGAGGGGAACACTGAAGCTTTCTTT. It translates to CASTMGEGNTEAFF. The complete variable domain, with remaining parts taken from reference TRBV5-1 and TRBJ1-1, reads KAGVTQTPRYLIKTRGQQVTLSCSPISGHRSVSWYQQTPGQGLQFLFEYFSETQRNKGNFPGRFSGRQFSNSRSEMNVSTLELGDSALYLCASTMGEGNTEAFFGQGTRLTVV.

In DNA form, the CDR3 reads TGTGCCAGCAGTTTTTCCAGGGGGAACACTGAAGCTTTCTTT. Protein product: CASSFSRGNTEAFF. This sequence joins TRBV2 and TRBJ1-1, with D perhaps matching TRBD1 (6 bases). Per germline, CDR1 SNHLY and CDR2 FYNNEI. V lost 5 bases and J lost 1, with 11 bases in between. There are 14 residues in the CDR3.

The V and J genes are TRBV6-5 and TRBJ1-1, with D hard to call. Germline assignment: CDR1 MNHEY and CDR2 SVGAGI. The CDR3 loop spans 15 amino acids. Trimming pared 6 bases from V and 2 bases from J, leaving 16 bases between. The CDR3 coding sequence is TGTGCCAGCAGCCCGGGGTCGAGGATAAACACTGAAGCTTTCTTT. This sequence encodes CASSPGSRINTEAFF.

The chain combines TRBV5-4 with TRBJ2-7; 7 bases fit TRBD2. J was trimmed by 5 bases and V by 1 base; bases with no gene match: 3. Germline CDR1 reads SGHNT; CDR2 reads YYREEE (reference sequence). The CDR3 is 13 residues long. DNA for the CDR3: TGTGCCAGCAGCTTGCAGCGGGGTAACGAGCAGTACTTC. Its translation is CASSLQRGNEQYF. The variable domain in full, completed from reference TRBV5-4 and TRBJ2-7, reads ETGVTQSPTHLIKTRGQQVTLRCSSQSGHNTVSWYQQALGQGPQFIFQYYREEENGRGNFPPRFSGLQFPNYSSELNVNALELDDSALYLCASSLQRGNEQYFGPGTRLTVT.

The chain carries TRBV29-1 and TRBJ1-1, with D possibly being TRBD1 (6 bases). The CDR3 is 14 amino acids. The ends were cut back, 3 bases at V and 1 base at J, with 12 bases in the middle. Germline-derived CDR1 and CDR2 are SQVTM and ANQGSEA. The CDR3 DNA follows: TGCAGCGTTGACCAGCAGGGGCAGAACACTGAAGCTTTCTTT. Residues: CSVDQQGQNTEAFF.

This chain joins TRBV19 and TRBJ2-3, with TRBD2 matching 12 bases. Germline V gene lookup returns CDR1 LNHDA and CDR2 SQIVND (reference sequence). The ends lost 1 base at V and 3 bases at J; junction bases unmatched: 2. The CDR3 covers 16 residues. The CDR3 nucleotides are TGTGCCAGTAGTATAGGTACTAGCGGGGGGACAGATACGCAGTATTTT. Translating gives CASSIGTSGGTDTQYF.

CDR3 nucleotides: TGTGCCAGCAGCTCGAGACAGGGGATCACCGGGGAGCTGTTTTTT. Residues: CASSSRQGITGELFF. This chain links TRBV5-6 with TRBJ2-2; 8 bases align to TRBD1. The CDR3 spans 15 residues. The germline CDR1 and CDR2 sequences are SGHDT and YYEEEE. Trimming took 3 bases from V and 4 from J; bases not matched to a gene: 5.

The rearrangement joins TRBV14 to TRBJ1-1; D not resolved. Germline lookup yields CDR1 SGHDN and CDR2 FVKESK. The CDR3 consists of 14 residues. V dropped 4 bases and J dropped 0 bases, with 9 bases sitting between them. CDR3 amino acids: CASSRVELNTEAFF. CDR3 coding DNA: TGTGCCAGCAGCCGTGTAGAATTGAACACTGAAGCTTTCTTT.

This clone was recorded a few times. The chain combines TRBV6-1 with TRBJ2-2; D is undetermined. V shed 7 bases and J shed 6 bases, with 6 bases lying between them. There are 11 residues in the CDR3. Per the germline V gene, CDR1 is MNHNS and CDR2 is SASEGT. This CDR3 is CASTFPGELFF. The CDR3 coding sequence is TGTGCCAGCACCTTCCCCGGGGAGCTGTTTTTT.

The CDR3 region is CASSIITGNSNQPQHF. CDR3 nucleotide sequence: TGTGCCAGTAGTATTATAACAGGAAATAGCAATCAGCCCCAGCATTTT. V usage is TRBV19 and J usage is TRBJ1-5; weak D call: TRBD1 (5 bases). Germline V gene data show CDR1 as LNHDA and CDR2 as SQIVND (reference sequence). Deletions cut 3 bases from V and 0 bases from J, with 12 bases between. This CDR3 is 16 amino acids long.

V and J are TRBV30 and TRBJ1-1, with 8 nucleotides matching TRBD1. V dropped 7 bases and J dropped 4; count of bases not matched to a gene: 5. The CDR3 contains 12 residues. Germline loops: CDR1 GTSNPN, CDR2 SVGIG (reference sequence). The CDR3 reads CAYTDRGTEAFF. The CDR3 bases are TGTGCCTATACCGACAGGGGCACTGAAGCTTTCTTT.

The rearrangement uses TRBV2 and TRBJ2-6, with D perhaps TRBD2 (7 bases). Deletions cut 3 bases from V and 1 base from J, with 13 bases between. The CDR3 has 17 amino acids. Germline lookup yields CDR1 SNHLY and CDR2 FYNNEI. Here the CDR3 DNA reads TGTGCCAGCAGTGACCAACAGGGAGGGTCTGGGGCCAACGTCCTGACTTTC. Amino acids: CASSDQQGGSGANVLTF.

This chain links TRBV5-1 with TRBJ1-3; perhaps TRBD1 as D (5 bases). The ends were cut back, 3 bases at V and 4 bases at J, with 11 bases in the middle. CDR3 length: 14 amino acids. Germline V lookup: CDR1 SGHRS, CDR2 YFSETQ. Written as DNA, the CDR3 is TGCGCCAGCAGCTACGGGACTTTAGGAAACACCATATATTTT. Its protein is CASSYGTLGNTIYF.

The chain carries TRBV7-8 and TRBJ2-3; the match to TRBD2 covers 8 bases. J gave up 3 bases and V 8 bases, and 10 bases lay outside the gene matches. Germline V CDR1 and CDR2: SGHVS, FQNEAQ. This CDR3 is built from 15 residues. The CDR3 sequence is CASARGRGVTDTQYF. The CDR3 DNA reads as TGTGCCAGCGCCCGGGGGCGGGGGGTGACAGATACGCAGTATTTT.